This T cell receptor beta chain was captured in a study of OX40 agonist ivuxolimab in advanced cancers. Study-level background: Those enrolled were about 80% male, with a mean age of around 55 years and ages from about 20 to 85. Overall study results and limits: Relatively little clonal expansion, among the lowest observed, appeared in partial responders at 0.1-3.0 mg/kg. Mean expanded clone counts were higher in CD8+ than CD4+ T cells.

Method: immunoSEQ multiplex PCR; TCRdb's copy keeps in-frame clones and lacks some. The sample contains about 94,000 clones, around 86% of which appear only once. The CDR3 has 18 amino acids. The J segment lost 8 bases and the V segment lost 4 bases, leaving 22 bases of the junction unmatched. CDR1 and CDR2 (germline): SGHNT, YYREEE (reference sequence). Points on this clone: The antigen is unknown.

The chain combines TRBV5-4 with TRBJ1-2; 8 bases agree with TRBD1. Sequencing used CD4+ or CD8+ T cells sorted from blood, obtained in a trial of the OX40 agonist ivuxolimab. This receptor was obtained from an adult with an advanced solid tumor such as melanoma, head and neck, liver or kidney cancer. The CDR3 nucleotides read TGTGCCAGCAGCGACCCTCCCGCGCCAGGACAGGGTCTACGGGGCTACACCTTC. Translation: CASSDPPAPGQGLRGYTF. The full variable domain, with the rest looked up from reference TRBV5-4 and TRBJ1-2, is ETGVTQSPTHLIKTRGQQVTLRCSSQSGHNTVSWYQQALGQGPQFIFQYYREEENGRGNFPPRFSGLQFPNYSSELNVNALELDDSALYLCASSDPPAPGQGLRGYTFGSGTRLTVV.